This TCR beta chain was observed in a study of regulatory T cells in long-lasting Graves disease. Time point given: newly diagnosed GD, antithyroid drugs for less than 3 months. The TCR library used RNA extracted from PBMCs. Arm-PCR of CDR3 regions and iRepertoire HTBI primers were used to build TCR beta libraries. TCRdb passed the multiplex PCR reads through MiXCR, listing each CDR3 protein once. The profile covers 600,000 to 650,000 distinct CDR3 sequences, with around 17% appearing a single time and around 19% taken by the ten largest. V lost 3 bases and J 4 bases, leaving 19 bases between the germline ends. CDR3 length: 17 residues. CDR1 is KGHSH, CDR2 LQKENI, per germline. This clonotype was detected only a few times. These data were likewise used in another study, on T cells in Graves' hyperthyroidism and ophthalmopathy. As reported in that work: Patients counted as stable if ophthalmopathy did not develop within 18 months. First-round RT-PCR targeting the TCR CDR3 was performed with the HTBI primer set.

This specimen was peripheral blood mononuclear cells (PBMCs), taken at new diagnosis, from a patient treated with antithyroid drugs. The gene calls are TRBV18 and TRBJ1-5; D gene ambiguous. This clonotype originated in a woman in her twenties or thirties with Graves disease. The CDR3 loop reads CASSPRGGPDRNQPQHF. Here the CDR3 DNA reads TGTGCCAGCTCACCGCGAGGAGGGCCGGATAGGAATCAGCCCCAGCATTTT.